The 20 T cell receptor beta chains presented below share a single source sample, sequenced in a study of blood T cell repertoires in COVID-19 (dated by TCRdb to the early 2020s). To prepare the library, the immunoSEQ multiplex PCR assay was applied. TCRdb's version of the immuneACCESS table is confined to in-frame rearrangements and falls short of the full clone set. An unresolved V gene accounts for under half of the shortfall where checked; the remainder is of unknown origin. Counted in this sample were about 280,000 clones; roughly 89% of them appeared once. The ten largest clonotypes hold 1.5% to 2% of the sample. The specimen sequenced was PBMCs or T cells enriched from blood (not recorded which). These receptors all stem from a woman younger than 30 with acute COVID-19.

V gene TRBV7-2 combines with J gene TRBJ2-1, with 8 positions matching TRBD2. CDR3 length: 16 residues. Trimming removed 5 bases from V and 0 bases from J; junction bases left unmatched: 6. Germline V CDR1 and CDR2: SGHTA, FQGNSA. The CDR3 region has the DNA TGTGCCAGCAGCGCCAGCCTAGCGGGCTCCTACAATGAGCAGTTCTTC. Amino acids: CASSASLAGSYNEQFF. The full variable domain, in which reference TRBV7-2 and TRBJ2-1 provide the parts outside the CDR3, is GAGVSQSPSNKVTEKGKDVELRCDPISGHTALYWYRQSLGQGLEFLIYFQGNSAPDKSGLPSDRFSAERTGGSVSTLTIQRTQQEDSAVYLCASSASLAGSYNEQFFGPGTRLTVL.

This clone was counted a single time. The chain is built from TRBV19 and TRBJ1-2, with unresolved D. Germline V lookup: CDR1 LNHDA, CDR2 SQIVND (reference sequence). CDR3 length: 10 residues. The V and J ends lost 8 bases and 2 bases respectively, with 3 bases between them. The CDR3 DNA sequence: TGTGCCAGTTCAAACTATGGCTACACCTTC. Protein product: CASSNYGYTF.

The chain has TRBV29-1 and TRBJ2-3, with 14 bases fitting TRBD2. Germline V gives CDR1 SQVTM, CDR2 ANQGSEA. The CDR3 consists of 15 residues. Unmatched junction bases numbered 16, after V lost 6 bases and J lost 14 bases. CDR3 sequence: CSVSTPGTSGSSWYF. CDR3 in DNA: TGCAGCGTGTCGACTCCCGGGACTAGCGGGAGTTCTTGGTATTTT.

The J gene is TRBJ2-5, the V gene TRBV24-1; 8 nucleotides match TRBD2. V gave up 2 bases and J gave up 5 bases; unmatched junction bases: 9. The CDR3 has 16 amino acids. The V gene's germline CDR1 is KGHDR and CDR2 SFDVKD. CDR3 protein: CATSDSLGTSGETQYF. The DNA for the CDR3 is TGTGCCACCAGTGATTCCCTAGGGACTAGTGGGGAGACCCAGTACTTC.

This clone is a singleton in its sample. Different DNA sequences within this sample yield the same CDR3. V usage is TRBV28 and J usage is TRBJ2-1; maybe TRBD2 (6 bases). The germline V and J ends were trimmed by 3 bases and 6 bases, with 12 bases remaining between them. There are 14 residues in the CDR3. Germline loops: CDR1 MDHEN, CDR2 SYDVKM. As DNA, the CDR3 is TGTGCCAGCAGTTTGGTTGGGGGAGGCAATGAGCAGTTCTTC. Amino acid sequence: CASSLVGGGNEQFF.

This clone was observed a single time. The chain recombines TRBV4-2 with TRBJ1-1; 8 bases match TRBD1. Losses at the gene ends were 1 base for V and 0 bases for J; bases not matched to a gene: 1. This CDR3 comprises 15 residues. Germline V CDR1 and CDR2: LGHNA, YNFKEQ. As DNA, the CDR3 is TGTGCCAGCAGCCAAGGGACAGGGTTGAACACTGAAGCTTTCTTT. Translation gives CASSQGTGLNTEAFF.

V is TRBV20-1 and J is TRBJ2-1; D call uncertain. This CDR3 has 11 residues. Trimming cost V 6 bases and J 7 bases, with 10 bases left between them. Germline V gene lookup returns CDR1 DFQATT and CDR2 SNEGSKA (reference sequence). The CDR3, as DNA: TGCAGTGCCCCTTCCGTGAATGAGCAGTTCTTC. Translation: CSAPSVNEQFF.

The chain employs TRBV28 and TRBJ1-6; possibly TRBD1 for D (6 bases). The CDR3 totals 18 residues. V gave up 6 bases and J gave up 0 bases, with 18 bases separating them. Germline V gene sequence: CDR1 MDHEN, CDR2 SYDVKM. CDR3 DNA: TGTGCCAGCAGAGGGTGGGACAACCGTAGCTCCTATAATTCACCCCTCCACTTT. Translation: CASRGWDNRSSYNSPLHF.

This chain links TRBV7-9 with TRBJ2-3; no clear D. The CDR3 totals 13 residues. The V and J ends lost 5 bases and 0 bases respectively, with 6 bases between them. Germline loops: CDR1 SEHNR, CDR2 FQNEAQ (reference sequence). CDR3 loop: CASSLLSTDTQYF. In nucleotides, the CDR3 is TGTGCCAGCAGCCTCCTCAGCACAGATACGCAGTATTTT.

V is TRBV4-1 and J is TRBJ1-4; tentatively, D is TRBD1 (5 bases). Looked up from germline, CDR1 is MGHRA and CDR2 is YSYEKL. V was clipped by 3 bases and J by 0 bases, with 11 bases between them. The CDR3 runs to 16 residues. The CDR3, as DNA: TGCGCCAGCAGCCAGGGGCCGGTTGCAACTAATGAAAAACTGTTTTTT. This encodes CASSQGPVATNEKLFF.

This sequence joins TRBV7-9 and TRBJ2-7, with 7 bases lining up with TRBD2. The CDR3 is made up of 15 amino acids. Germline assignment: CDR1 SEHNR and CDR2 FQNEAQ (reference sequence). Trimming removed 3 bases from V and 4 bases from J; junction bases left unmatched: 9. The CDR3 protein is CASSLLPSGQYEQYF. For the CDR3, the DNA is TGTGCCAGCAGCTTGCTCCCTAGCGGCCAGTACGAGCAGTACTTC. The whole variable domain, remainder taken from reference TRBV7-9 and TRBJ2-7, is DTGVSQNPRHKITKRGQNVTFRCDPISEHNRLYWYRQTLGQGPEFLTYFQNEAQLEKSRLLSDRFSAERPKGSFSTLEIQRTEQGDSAMYLCASSLLPSGQYEQYFGPGTRLTVT.

This chain uses TRBV19 with TRBJ1-5; 9 bases map to TRBD1. CDR1 is LNHDA and CDR2 is SQIVND in the germline V gene (reference sequence). Trimming removed 3 bases from V and 7 bases from J; junction bases left unmatched: 7. This CDR3 comprises 15 residues. CDR3 sequence: CASSIGGTGWQPQHF. CDR3 DNA sequence: TGTGCCAGTAGTATCGGGGGGACAGGGTGGCAGCCCCAGCATTTT.

The CDR3 spells CAWSGDSLNGYTF. The CDR3 nucleotides are TGTGCCTGGAGTGGCGACAGCCTTAATGGCTACACCTTC. The chain carries TRBV30 and TRBJ1-2, with a tentative D call TRBD1 (5 bases). Germline V gives CDR1 GTSNPN, CDR2 SVGIG (reference sequence). Trimming left V 1 base short and J 6 bases short, with 12 bases between. The CDR3 sequence is 13 residues long.

The chain joins TRBV29-1 to TRBJ2-6; TRBD1 agrees at 10 bases. Germline V gene sequence: CDR1 SQVTM, CDR2 ANQGSEA. This CDR3 has 18 amino acids. V gave up 0 bases and J gave up 1 base; unmatched junction bases: 6. DNA for the CDR3: TGCAGCGTTGAAGAGCTGGGACAGGGGTATTCTGGGGCCAACGTCCTGACTTTC. It specifies CSVEELGQGYSGANVLTF.

The chain couples TRBV4-1 to TRBJ1-4; 7 nucleotides line up with TRBD1. Germline loops: CDR1 MGHRA, CDR2 YSYEKL. The CDR3 consists of 15 residues. The junction had 8 bases not matched to a gene; V was cut back by 4 bases and J by 6 bases. The CDR3 protein is CASSRLQGTDEKLFF. CDR3 coding DNA: TGCGCCAGCAGCCGCCTACAGGGGACGGATGAAAAACTGTTTTTT.

Only a few counts were recorded for this clone. This chain joins TRBV9 and TRBJ2-3; D gene unclear. CDR1 is SGDLS and CDR2 is YYNGEE in the germline V gene. The V end lost 0 bases, the J end lost 2 bases, and 13 bases lay between the germline ends. The CDR3 totals 16 residues. The CDR3 loop reads CASSVGLAAYTDTQYF. The CDR3, as DNA: TGTGCCAGCAGCGTAGGATTGGCGGCCTACACAGATACGCAGTATTTT.

The chain combines TRBV6-5 with TRBJ2-1; 10 nucleotides agree with TRBD2. The CDR3 has 14 amino acids. CDR1 and CDR2 (germline): MNHEY, SVGAGI. The junction had 1 base not matched to a gene; V was cut back by 0 bases and J by 8 bases. The CDR3 coding sequence is TGTGCCAGCAGTTACTCCCTAGCGGGAGATGAGCAGTTCTTC. Amino acid sequence: CASSYSLAGDEQFF.

The chain is built from TRBV28 and TRBJ2-1, with TRBD2 identical over 7 bases. The CDR3 sequence is 11 residues long. The junction had 1 base not matched to a gene; V was cut back by 6 bases and J by 8 bases. CDR1 MDHEN and CDR2 SYDVKM come from the germline V gene. CDR3 residues: CASRGGYEQFF. The CDR3 DNA reads as TGTGCCAGCAGGGGGGGGTATGAGCAGTTCTTC.

J is TRBJ1-1 and V is TRBV18; 9 positions match TRBD1. CDR3 length equals 14 residues. Unmatched junction bases numbered 7, after V lost 4 bases and J lost 7 bases. The germline gives CDR1 KGHSH, CDR2 LQKENI. Here the CDR3 reads CASSHRQGVFEAFF. CDR3 sequence (DNA): TGTGCCAGCTCACACCGACAGGGGGTATTTGAAGCTTTCTTT.

The chain is built from TRBV30 and TRBJ2-1; D gene unclear. This CDR3 is 14 amino acids long. V lost 1 base to trimming and J lost 8 bases, with 15 bases between them. The germline CDR1 and CDR2 sequences are GTSNPN and SVGIG (reference sequence). CDR3 region: CAWSELIIWDEQFF. The CDR3 DNA reads as TGTGCCTGGAGTGAACTAATTATTTGGGATGAGCAGTTCTTC. Supplemented by reference TRBV30 and TRBJ2-1, the full variable domain reads SQTIHQWPATLVQPVGSPLSLECTVEGTSNPNLYWYRQAAGRGLQLLFYSVGIGQISSEVPQNLSASRPQDRQFILSSKKLLLSDSGFYLCAWSELIIWDEQFFGPGTRLTVL.